Following are 17 T cell receptor beta chains from one sample sequenced in a study of T cell responses to AZD1222 COVID-19 vaccine. Sequencing used immunoSEQ multiplex PCR; TCRdb keeps in-frame clones, though not all of them. The sample lists about 160,000 clones; roughly 90% were seen once. Sequencing was performed on peripheral blood, taken 28 days after the second AZD1222 dose. The receptors derive from an adult who received the AZD1222 COVID-19 vaccine.

This chain connects TRBV5-6 to TRBJ2-2; no clear D gene. With 4 bases removed from V and 5 bases from J, the gap between germline ends came to 18 bases. The CDR3 sequence is 16 residues long. Germline V lookup: CDR1 SGHDT, CDR2 YYEEEE. CDR3 protein: CASSPDRYLGTGELFF. CDR3 DNA: TGTGCCAGCAGCCCCGACCGCTACCTTGGGACCGGGGAGCTGTTTTTT.

The chain recombines TRBV7-8 with TRBJ2-1, with D uncertain. The CDR3 sequence is 14 residues long. V gave up 0 bases and J gave up 7 bases, with 10 bases separating them. Germline V gene data show CDR1 as SGHVS and CDR2 as FQNEAQ. The CDR3 protein is CASSLASPENEQFF. CDR3 bases: TGTGCCAGCAGCTTAGCCTCGCCGGAAAATGAGCAGTTCTTC. The entire variable domain, with the rest obtained from reference TRBV7-8 and TRBJ2-1, is as follows: GAGVSQSPRYKVAKRGQDVALRCDPISGHVSLFWYQQALGQGPEFLTYFQNEAQLDKSGLPSDRFFAERPEGSVSTLKIQRTQQEDSAVYLCASSLASPENEQFFGPGTRLTVL.

The rearrangement uses TRBV7-2 and TRBJ1-6; D remains unclear. The CDR3 loop spans 13 amino acids. Looked up from germline, CDR1 is SGHTA and CDR2 is FQGNSA. V lost 0 bases and J 8 bases, leaving 5 bases between the germline ends. This CDR3 reads CASSLAADSPLHF. CDR3 DNA: TGTGCCAGCAGCTTAGCGGCCGATTCACCCCTCCACTTT.

The chain couples TRBV10-3 to TRBJ2-7, with no clear D. The CDR3 is 16 residues long. Germline CDR1 and CDR2: ENHRY and SYGVKD. V was shortened by 0 bases and J by 6 bases, with 18 bases between the two germline ends. DNA for the CDR3: TGTGCCATCAGTGAGTCTTCTGGCCTACGAGGCGGCGAGCAGTACTTC. Amino acid sequence: CAISESSGLRGGEQYF.

The rearrangement uses TRBV2 and TRBJ1-2; D is undetermined. The ends were cut back, 6 bases at V and 4 bases at J, with 15 bases in the middle. This CDR3 has 14 amino acids. CDR1 SNHLY and CDR2 FYNNEI come from the germline V gene. Here the CDR3 reads CASSPAGLAYGYTF. CDR3 nucleotide sequence: TGTGCCAGCAGCCCCGCCGGTCTGGCCTATGGCTACACCTTC.

This rearrangement joins TRBV18 to TRBJ1-2; D uncertain. The CDR3 covers 14 residues. The germline V gene has CDR1 KGHSH and CDR2 LQKENI. The ends were cut back, 2 bases at V and 2 bases at J, with 9 bases in the middle. The CDR3 sequence: CASSPESANYGYTF. In DNA, the CDR3 is TGTGCCAGCTCACCAGAAAGTGCGAACTATGGCTACACCTTC.

This chain links TRBV3-1 (or the pseudogene TRBV3-2) with TRBJ1-1; weak D call: TRBD1 (6 bases). Between the trimmed V and J ends, which lost 6 bases and 4 bases, there was a span of 18 bases. Germline assignment: CDR1 LGHDT and CDR2 YNNKEL (reference sequence). CDR3 length equals 15 residues. The chain's CDR3 is CASSVKGGAGTEAFF. In DNA form, the CDR3 reads TGTGCCAGCAGTGTAAAGGGGGGCGCGGGCACTGAAGCTTTCTTT.

V is TRBV19 and J is TRBJ2-2, with D maybe TRBD1 (6 bases). CDR1 and CDR2 (germline): LNHDA, SQIVND (reference sequence). V lost 5 bases and J 5 bases, leaving 9 bases between the germline ends. This CDR3 spans 13 amino acids. CDR3 bases: TGTGCCAGTAGTTCTCAGGGGACCGGGGAGCTGTTTTTT. Amino acids: CASSSQGTGELFF.

V and J are TRBV27 and TRBJ1-1, with 8 bases lining up with TRBD1. The CDR3 consists of 14 residues. The trim removed 5 bases at V and 7 bases at J, leaving 9 bases unmatched. Germline lookup yields CDR1 MNHEY and CDR2 SMNVEV (reference sequence). The CDR3 protein is CASSATTGVLEAFF. The CDR3 bases are TGTGCCAGCAGTGCTACGACAGGGGTCCTTGAAGCTTTCTTT.

The gene calls are TRBV12-3 or TRBV12-4 and TRBJ1-2; the match to TRBD1 covers 7 bases. The CDR3 length is 12 residues. The J segment lost 6 bases and the V segment lost 7 bases, leaving 5 bases of the junction unmatched. The CDR3 region is CASTLTGDGYTF. As DNA, the CDR3 is TGTGCCAGCACCCTAACAGGGGATGGCTACACCTTC.

The chain uses TRBV20-1 and TRBJ1-2; no definite D call. V lost 6 bases and J 3 bases, leaving 8 bases between the germline ends. Germline assignment: CDR1 DFQATT and CDR2 SNEGSKA (reference sequence). The CDR3 totals 11 residues. CDR3 region: CSAREDYGYTF. The CDR3 DNA follows: TGCAGTGCCCGGGAGGACTATGGCTACACCTTC.

This sequence joins TRBV5-1 and TRBJ1-4, with unresolved D. V lost 4 bases, J lost 8 bases, and 9 bases lay in between. The CDR3 sequence is 12 residues long. Germline V gene lookup returns CDR1 SGHRS and CDR2 YFSETQ. The DNA for the CDR3 is TGCGCCAGCAGCCCGGCGGGGGAAAAACTGTTTTTT. It encodes CASSPAGEKLFF.

CDR3 region: CASRSGLDEKLFF. The CDR3 bases are TGTGCCAGCAGATCGGGACTTGATGAAAAACTGTTTTTT. The V call is TRBV7-9, the J call TRBJ1-4; D is possibly TRBD1 (5 bases). There are 13 residues in the CDR3. Trimming took 6 bases from V and 6 from J, leaving 11 bases between them. CDR1 and CDR2 (germline): SEHNR, FQNEAQ (reference sequence). Full variable domain (missing parts from reference TRBV7-9 and TRBJ1-4): DTGVSQNPRHKITKRGQNVTFRCDPISEHNRLYWYRQTLGQGPEFLTYFQNEAQLEKSRLLSDRFSAERPKGSFSTLEIQRTEQGDSAMYLCASRSGLDEKLFFGSGTQLSVL.

The rearrangement links TRBV6-5 to TRBJ1-5; D ambiguous. Germline-derived CDR1 and CDR2 are MNHEY and SVGAGI. This CDR3 has 13 amino acids. V lost 8 bases and J 4 bases, leaving 12 bases between the germline ends. CDR3 sequence: CASQTVSNQPQHF. In DNA form, the CDR3 reads TGTGCCAGCCAGACGGTATCAAATCAGCCCCAGCATTTT.

V is TRBV2 and J is TRBJ1-4, with TRBD1 matching 10 bases. Germline V gene lookup returns CDR1 SNHLY and CDR2 FYNNEI. The CDR3 length is 15 residues. J was trimmed by 8 bases and V by 7 bases; bases with no gene match: 10. CDR3 nucleotides: TGTGCCAGCACGTGGTATGGGACAGGGGTCGAAAAACTGTTTTTT. This translates into CASTWYGTGVEKLFF. Full variable domain (remainder filled in from reference TRBV2 and TRBJ1-4): EPEVTQTPSHQVTQMGQEVILRCVPISNHLYFYWYRQILGQKVEFLVSFYNNEISEKSEIFDDQFSVERPDGSNFTLKIRSTKLEDSAMYFCASTWYGTGVEKLFFGSGTQLSVL.

The chain carries TRBV19 and TRBJ1-2; tentative D call: TRBD1 (6 bases). CDR3 size: 15 residues. Germline V lookup: CDR1 LNHDA, CDR2 SQIVND (reference sequence). Deletions cut 8 bases from V and 7 bases from J, with 23 bases between. DNA for the CDR3: TGTGCCAGTCGTTATACAGGGACTCGGACGGCTGGCTACACCTTC. Its protein product is CASRYTGTRTAGYTF.

The V gene is TRBV30, the J gene TRBJ2-2; no firm D call. The germline V gene encodes CDR1 GTSNPN and CDR2 SVGIG (reference sequence). Trimming removed 0 bases from V and 3 bases from J, with 5 bases in between. The CDR3 extends over 13 amino acids. The CDR3 nucleotides are TGTGCCTGGAGTGTAGGTCACACCGGGGAGCTGTTTTTT. Its translation: CAWSVGHTGELFF.